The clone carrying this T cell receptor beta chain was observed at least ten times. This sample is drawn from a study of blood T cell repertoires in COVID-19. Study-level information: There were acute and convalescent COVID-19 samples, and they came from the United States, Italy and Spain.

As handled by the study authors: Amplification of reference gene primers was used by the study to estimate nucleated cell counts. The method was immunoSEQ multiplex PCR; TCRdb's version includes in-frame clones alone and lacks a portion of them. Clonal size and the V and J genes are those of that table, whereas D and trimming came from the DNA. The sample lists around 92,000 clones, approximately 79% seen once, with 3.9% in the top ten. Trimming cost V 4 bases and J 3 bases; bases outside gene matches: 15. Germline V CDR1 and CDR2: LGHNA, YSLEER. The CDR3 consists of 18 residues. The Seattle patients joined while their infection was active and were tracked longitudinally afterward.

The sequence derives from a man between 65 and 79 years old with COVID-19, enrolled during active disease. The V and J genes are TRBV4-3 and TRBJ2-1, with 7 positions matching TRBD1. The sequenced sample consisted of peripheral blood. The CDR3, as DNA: TGCGCCAGCAGCCCAGAGGGGTCCAGGGACAGCAACTACAATGAGCAGTTCTTC. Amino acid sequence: CASSPEGSRDSNYNEQFF.